This is a list of T cell receptor beta chains from one sample in a study of blood T cell repertoires in COVID-19. Libraries were prepared by immunoSEQ multiplex PCR; TCRdb keeps only in-frame clonotypes and omits some of them. The sample lists roughly 240,000 clones; 82% were seen once. Source material: peripheral blood. The receptors were gathered from a woman of 80 years or more with acute or convalescent COVID-19. Each CDR3 is given with its conserved first and last residue. A D gene is named only where the DNA matches it firmly. The listing skips clone size in some rows; elsewhere it reads once, few, many or a size class.

j_call	v_call	clone_size	d_call	cdr3_nt	cdr3_aa
TRBJ1-1	TRBV5-1	-	TRBD1	TGCGCCAGCAGCTCAACAGGGGGCCGGGCTGAAGCTTTCTTT	CASSSTGGRAEAFF
TRBJ2-2	TRBV24-1	-	TRBD2	TGTGCCACCAGCGGGACTAGCCCGAACACCGGGGAGCTGTTTTTT	CATSGTSPNTGELFF
TRBJ2-3	TRBV7-3	-	TRBD2	TGTGCCAGCAGCGTCACTAGCGGGAGGGCCCCCAGCACAGATACGCAGTATTTT	CASSVTSGRAPSTDTQYF
TRBJ1-6	TRBV25-1	-	-	TGTGCCAGCTGTAGGGCGGAGGGGTATTCACCCCTCCACTTT	CASCRAEGYSPLHF
TRBJ2-2	TRBV11-1	once	-	TGTGCCAGCAGCTCCAGACTAGTAGCCGGGGAGCTGTTTTTT	CASSSRLVAGELFF
TRBJ1-6	TRBV5-1	once	-	TGCGCCAGCTCGGAGTCCTATAATTCACCCCTCCACTTT	CASSESYNSPLHF
TRBJ2-1	TRBV7-7	-	-	TGTGCCAGCAGCGCCCGAAGCGGGTTGGGCTACAATGAGCAGTTCTTC	CASSARSGLGYNEQFF
TRBJ1-5	TRBV5-1	once	TRBD1	TGCGCCAGCAGCTTGATGACAGGGGATCAGCCCCAGCATTTT	CASSLMTGDQPQHF
TRBJ1-2	TRBV28	-	-	TGTGCCAGCATCCCGGGGGGCAGGGACTATGGCTACACCTTC	CASIPGGRDYGYTF
TRBJ1-4	TRBV5-4	-	-	TGTGCCAGCAGCTTGGACAGGGCGCCTAATGAAAAACTGTTTTTT	CASSLDRAPNEKLFF
TRBJ1-6	TRBV19	-	-	TGTGCCAGTAGACCGACGGGGGGCAATTCACCCCTCCACTTT	CASRPTGGNSPLHF
TRBJ1-2	TRBV6-2/TRBV6-3	-	-	TGTGCCAGCAGTTACGGGGGGTTCGGACTCTATGGCTACACCTTC	CASSYGGFGLYGYTF
TRBJ1-2	TRBV29-1	-	TRBD1	TGCAGCACAACCAAACGGGACAGGGCCGCCGGCTACACCTTC	CSTTKRDRAAGYTF
TRBJ2-3	TRBV5-1	-	-	TGCGCCAGCAGCTTGGTAGCGAAGGAGGATACGCAGTATTTT	CASSLVAKEDTQYF
TRBJ1-2	TRBV29-1	few	TRBD1	TGCAGCGCCAACAGGGGGCGCGGCTACACCTTC	CSANRGRGYTF
TRBJ2-2	TRBV4-3	-	-	TGCGCCAGCAGCCAAGATCTATTCGGGGAGCTGTTTTTT	CASSQDLFGELFF
TRBJ1-2	TRBV6-6	-	-	TGTGCCAGCAATGGGACACCTAACTATGGCTACACCTTC	CASNGTPNYGYTF
TRBJ1-1	TRBV5-5	-	TRBD1	TGTGCCAGCAGCTCCAGGGACAGGGGGCTCACTGAAGCTTTCTTT	CASSSRDRGLTEAFF
TRBJ1-1	TRBV6-5	-	TRBD1	TGTGCCAGCAGTAACCGACAGGGGGCCACTGAAGCTTTCTTT	CASSNRQGATEAFF
TRBJ1-2	TRBV10-2	-	-	TGCGCCAGCAGTGGGGGAGCTAACTATGGCTACACCTTC	CASSGGANYGYTF
TRBJ2-3	TRBV15	-	TRBD2	TGTGCCACCAGCAGGGTCCCCGGGGGGAGCACAGATACGCAGTATTTT	CATSRVPGGSTDTQYF
TRBJ2-5	TRBV5-5	-	-	TGTGCCAGCAGCTCCTCCAGGGGGGAAGAGACCCAGTACTTC	CASSSSRGEETQYF
TRBJ2-3	TRBV9	-	TRBD2	TGTGCCAGCAGCGTAGCAACGACTAGCGGGGGAACAGATACGCAGTATTTT	CASSVATTSGGTDTQYF
TRBJ2-7	TRBV27	-	TRBD1	TGTGCCAGCAGTTTACGACAGGGGGTCTGGGGCGAGCAGTACTTC	CASSLRQGVWGEQYF
TRBJ2-6	TRBV18	-	-	TGTGCCAGCTCACCTTTATCCTTGGACAGCCGCTCTGGGGCCAACGTCCTGACTTTC	CASSPLSLDSRSGANVLTF
TRBJ1-5	TRBV5-8	-	TRBD1	TGTGCCAGCAGCTTGGGACAGGGCAGATCGTCTATCGGCAATCAGCCCCAGCATTTT	CASSLGQGRSSIGNQPQHF
TRBJ1-6	TRBV30	-	-	TGTGCCTTGAGCCTGGAGAGTAATTCACCCCTCCACTTT	CALSLESNSPLHF
TRBJ2-7	TRBV6-5	-	TRBD1	TGTGCCAGCAGTTACTCCGGACAGGGAGGCGAGCAGTACTTC	CASSYSGQGGEQYF
TRBJ2-1	TRBV6-4	-	TRBD2	TGTGCCAGCAGTGAGCGGGGGGGCTACAATGAGCAGTTCTTC	CASSERGGYNEQFF
TRBJ1-3	TRBV7-9	-	TRBD1	TGTGCCAGCAGCTTAGCTCAACCCGGGACAGCTGGAAACACCATATATTTT	CASSLAQPGTAGNTIYF
TRBJ2-2	TRBV6-2/TRBV6-3	-	-	TGTGCCAGCAGTAACGGAGGGCCCCCCACCGGGGAGCTGTTTTTT	CASSNGGPPTGELFF
TRBJ2-7	TRBV20-1	-	TRBD2	TGCAGTGCTAGTGCTAGCGGATACTACGAGCAGTACTTC	CSASASGYYEQYF
TRBJ1-2	TRBV7-4	-	-	TGTGCCAGCAGCTTAGCGGGGGGGCAATATGGCTACACCTTC	CASSLAGGQYGYTF
TRBJ1-4	TRBV19	once	-	TGTGCCAGTAGTATAAGGGTTCTAGGGGAAGCTGAAAAACTGTTTTTT	CASSIRVLGEAEKLFF
TRBJ2-1	TRBV18	-	-	TGTGCCAGCTCACCCACGGCGACAGGAGGAGACAATGAGCAGTTCTTC	CASSPTATGGDNEQFF
TRBJ1-3	TRBV6-2/TRBV6-3	-	TRBD1	TGTGCCAGCAGTCCGCGACAGGGCAAATTCTTCTCTGGAAACACCATATATTTT	CASSPRQGKFFSGNTIYF
TRBJ1-1	TRBV7-3	-	-	TGTGCCAGCAGCACGACACGGCTGGGTGAAGCTTTCTTT	CASSTTRLGEAFF
TRBJ1-6	TRBV2	-	TRBD1	TGTGCCAGCAGGGGGACAGGGGAAAATTCACCCCTCCACTTT	CASRGTGENSPLHF
TRBJ1-5	TRBV6-2/TRBV6-3	-	TRBD1	TGTGCCAGCAGTCAGTCGACAGGGCTAAGCAATCAGCCCCAGCATTTT	CASSQSTGLSNQPQHF
TRBJ1-3	TRBV4-1	-	-	TGCGCCAGCAGGAGGCAGGAGGGTGGAAACACCATATATTTT	CASRRQEGGNTIYF
TRBJ2-3	TRBV15	-	TRBD2	TGTGCCACCAGCAGAGATAGCGCGGGAGTTACGCAGTATTTT	CATSRDSAGVTQYF
TRBJ2-1	TRBV7-2	-	TRBD2	TGTGCCAGCAGCTTTAGCGGGGACAACAATGAGCAGTTCTTC	CASSFSGDNNEQFF
TRBJ1-2	TRBV3-1/TRBV3-2	-	-	TGTGCCAGCAGCCAACGGACAGTTCATGGCTACACCTTC	CASSQRTVHGYTF
TRBJ2-7	TRBV28	-	-	TGTGCCAGCAACCGCCCCCAGGGTCGGAGCGAGCAGTACTTC	CASNRPQGRSEQYF
TRBJ2-5	TRBV7-2	-	TRBD1	TGTGCCAGCAGCCTAGGGGACAGGAGGTGGGAGACCCAGTACTTC	CASSLGDRRWETQYF
TRBJ1-1	TRBV6-5	-	-	TGTGCCAGCAGTTACCAGGGGTCGAAGGGGGAAGCTTTCTTT	CASSYQGSKGEAFF
TRBJ2-1	TRBV3-1/TRBV3-2	-	-	TGTGCCAGCAGCCAAGATTTGGGACTTGACTCCTACAATGAGCAGTTCTTC	CASSQDLGLDSYNEQFF
TRBJ2-7	TRBV19	few	-	TGTGCCAGTAGTATCACCTTTAGCTCCTACGAGCAGTACTTC	CASSITFSSYEQYF
TRBJ2-3	TRBV7-2	once	TRBD1	TGTGCCAGCAGCAAACAGGGACAGGGGGTTTTCACAGATACGCAGTATTTT	CASSKQGQGVFTDTQYF
TRBJ2-7	TRBV19	-	TRBD2	TGTGCCAGTAGTCCCGGGGGGGCCACCTACGAGCAGTACTTC	CASSPGGATYEQYF